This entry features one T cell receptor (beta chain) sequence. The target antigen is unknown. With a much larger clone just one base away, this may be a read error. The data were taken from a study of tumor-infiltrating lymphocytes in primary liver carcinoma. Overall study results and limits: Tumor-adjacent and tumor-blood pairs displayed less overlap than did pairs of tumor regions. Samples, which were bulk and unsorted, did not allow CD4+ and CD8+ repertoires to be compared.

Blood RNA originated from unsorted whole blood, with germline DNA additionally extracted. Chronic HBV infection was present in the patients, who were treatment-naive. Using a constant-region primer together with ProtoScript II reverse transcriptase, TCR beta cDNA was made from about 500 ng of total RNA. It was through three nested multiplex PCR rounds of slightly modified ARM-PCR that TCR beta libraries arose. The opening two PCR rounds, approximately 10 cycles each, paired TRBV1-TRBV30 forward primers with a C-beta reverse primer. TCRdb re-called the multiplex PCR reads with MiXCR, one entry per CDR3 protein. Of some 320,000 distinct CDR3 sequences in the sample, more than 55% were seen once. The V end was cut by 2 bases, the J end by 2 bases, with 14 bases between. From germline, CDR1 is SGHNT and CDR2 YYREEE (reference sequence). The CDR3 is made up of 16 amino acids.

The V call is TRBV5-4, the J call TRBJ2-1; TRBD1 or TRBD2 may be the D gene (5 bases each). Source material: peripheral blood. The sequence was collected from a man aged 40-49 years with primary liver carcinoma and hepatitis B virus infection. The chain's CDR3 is CASSFRWDATYNEQFF. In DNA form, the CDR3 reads TGTGCCAGCAGCTTTAGGTGGGACGCCACCTACAATGAGCAGTTCTTC.